The 22 T cell receptor beta chains listed next were all sequenced from one sample in a study of T-cell reconstitution after alpha-beta-depleted transplantation in children. For TCRbeta, the library was prepared with unique molecular identifiers. MiXCR, run by TCRdb on the PCR reads, gives a single entry per CDR3 protein. The sample gives about 900,000 distinct CDR3 sequences, under 30% of which show up once; about 28% is in the top ten. The sample was PBMCs, mostly from graft donor cells, taken 360 days after TCRalphabeta/CD19-depleted stem cell transplant. All receptors derive from a boy under two years old who had a stem cell transplant for SCID, so the T cells may come from the graft donor.

This clonotype was seen many times. The rearrangement uses TRBV3-1 and TRBJ2-3; TRBD2 agrees at 13 bases. Germline trimming cut 3 bases from V and 1 base from J; bases unmatched to any gene: 7. CDR3 length equals 18 residues. Germline CDR1 and CDR2: LGHDT and YNNKEL (reference sequence). The CDR3 DNA is TGTGCCAGCAGCCAGAGACTAGCGGGGGGCCCTGGCACAGATACGCAGTATTTT. It yields the protein CASSQRLAGGPGTDTQYF.

The rearrangement links TRBV28 to TRBJ2-5; 14 bases align to TRBD2. After removal of 5 bases from V and 5 bases from J, the junction contained 7 bases not matched to a gene. The CDR3 is 16 amino acids. The germline gives CDR1 MDHEN, CDR2 SYDVKM. CDR3 sequence: CASSRRLAGGPETQYF. In nucleotides, the CDR3 is TGTGCCAGCAGTCGACGACTAGCGGGGGGGCCCGAGACCCAGTACTTC.

This clonotype was seen repeatedly, ten times or more. The chain combines TRBV20-1 with TRBJ2-7; D remains ambiguous. This CDR3 has 12 residues. V shed 6 bases and J shed 0 bases, with 9 bases lying between them. CDR1 is DFQATT, CDR2 SNEGSKA, per germline (reference sequence). DNA for the CDR3: TGCAGTGCCGCATATTCCTCCTACGAGCAGTACTTC. The encoded protein is CSAAYSSYEQYF.

The chain carries TRBV4-3 and TRBJ2-3; D remains ambiguous. Looked up from germline, CDR1 is LGHNA and CDR2 is YSLEER. The CDR3 sequence is 13 residues long. The ends were cut back, 4 bases at V and 5 bases at J, with 10 bases in the middle. The CDR3 DNA reads as TGCGCCAGCAGCCTAACTTGGCAAGATACGCAGTATTTT. Translating it yields CASSLTWQDTQYF.

This clonotype was observed many times. CDR3 residues: CASKEQDTEAFF. The CDR3 DNA is TGTGCCAGCAAGGAGCAGGACACTGAAGCTTTCTTT. The chain recombines TRBV2 with TRBJ1-1; D is unclear. This CDR3 is 12 amino acids long. Germline loops: CDR1 SNHLY, CDR2 FYNNEI. The germline V and J ends were trimmed by 7 bases and 3 bases, with 9 bases remaining between them.

This clonotype was counted between two and nine times. CDR3 in amino acids: CSVEGGGRVGEQFF. The CDR3 bases are TGCAGCGTCGAGGGGGGGGGCCGAGTAGGTGAGCAGTTCTTC. The rearrangement uses TRBV29-1 and TRBJ2-1, with D maybe TRBD2 (7 bases). This CDR3 has 14 amino acids. Trimming removed 6 bases from V and 9 bases from J, with 21 bases in between. Germline CDR1 and CDR2: SQVTM and ANQGSEA.

The CDR3: CASTRWTYEQYF. In DNA, the CDR3 is TGTGCCAGCACCCGATGGACCTACGAGCAGTACTTC. The J gene is TRBJ2-7, the V gene TRBV11-2, with no clear D. Germline V gene data show CDR1 as SGHAT and CDR2 as FQNNGV. The V and J ends lost 7 bases and 2 bases respectively, with 9 bases between them. The CDR3 extends over 12 amino acids.

The table lists this clonotype with a few counts. This chain links TRBV20-1 with TRBJ2-4; 7 bases agree with TRBD1. Germline CDR1 and CDR2: DFQATT and SNEGSKA (reference sequence). The CDR3 sequence is 18 residues long. V was pared by 6 bases and J by 2 bases, with 19 bases of the junction left unmatched. In nucleotides, the CDR3 is TGCAGTGCCACCAGACAGGGAGAGCGACGATTTTCCAAAAACATTCAGTACTTC. Translating it yields CSATRQGERRFSKNIQYF.

The chain links TRBV4-1 to TRBJ2-3, with TRBD1 as a possible D gene (5 bases). V lost 6 bases and J lost 0, with 16 bases in between. Germline V gene lookup returns CDR1 MGHRA and CDR2 YSYEKL. This CDR3 is built from 16 residues. CDR3: CASRLIPGSSTDTQYF. CDR3 nucleotide sequence: TGCGCCAGCAGACTCATTCCAGGGTCAAGCACAGATACGCAGTATTTT.

This clonotype was seen a few times. This chain connects TRBV28 to TRBJ1-1; 10 bases are shared with TRBD1. J gave up 7 bases and V 10 bases, and 6 bases lay outside the gene matches. In germline, CDR1 is MDHEN, CDR2 SYDVKM. The length of the CDR3 is 12 residues. CDR3 DNA sequence: TGTGCCACCGACAGGGGGCGGGTTGAAGCTTTCTTT. Protein sequence: CATDRGRVEAFF.

The CDR3 reads CASSDGTYSSYEQYF. CDR3 nucleotide sequence: TGTGCCAGCAGCGATGGGACGTATAGCTCCTACGAGCAGTACTTC. The V and J genes are TRBV12-3 or TRBV12-4 and TRBJ2-7; D may be TRBD1 or TRBD2 (5 bases each). The CDR3 runs to 15 residues. The V and J ends lost 6 bases and 0 bases respectively, with 15 bases between them.

The chain is built from TRBV28 and TRBJ1-1, with unresolved D. CDR3 length: 14 amino acids. Trimming took off 2 bases at V and 3 bases at J, with 10 bases between the two ends. CDR1 and CDR2 (germline): MDHEN, SYDVKM. In DNA form, the CDR3 reads TGTGCCAGCAGTTTAATGATTGGGGACACTGAAGCTTTCTTT. Its translation: CASSLMIGDTEAFF. The full variable domain, its missing parts supplied by reference TRBV28 and TRBJ1-1, is DVKVTQSSRYLVKRTGEKVFLECVQDMDHENMFWYRQDPGLGLRLIYFSYDVKMKEKGDIPEGYSVSREKKERFSLILESASTNQTSMYLCASSLMIGDTEAFFGQGTRLTVV.

The chain employs TRBV25-1 and TRBJ2-7; 9 positions match TRBD2. Trimming took 2 bases from V and 2 from J; bases not matched to a gene: 7. CDR1 MGHDK and CDR2 SYGVNS come from the germline V gene. The CDR3 covers 16 residues. The CDR3 nucleotides read TGTGCCAGCAGTGAAGTCGGAATAGCGGGGGCCTACGAGCAGTACTTC. This encodes CASSEVGIAGAYEQYF.

This clonotype was picked up a small number of times. The gene calls are TRBV12-3 or TRBV12-4 and TRBJ2-1; 9 bases map to TRBD1. The CDR3 consists of 15 residues. J was trimmed by 6 bases and V by 6 bases; bases with no gene match: 9. Here the CDR3 reads CASSRTGADSNEQFF. DNA for the CDR3: TGTGCCAGCAGCCGGACAGGGGCGGACTCCAATGAGCAGTTCTTC.

V is TRBV12-3 or TRBV12-4 and J is TRBJ2-2, with 7 nucleotides matching TRBD2. The CDR3 covers 16 residues. J lost 0 bases, V lost 6 bases, and 7 bases had no gene match. The CDR3 DNA sequence: TGTGCCAGCAGAGCTGCCGGACTAGCGAACACCGGGGAGCTGTTTTTT. Its translation: CASRAAGLANTGELFF.

In its sample, this clonotype was seen a few times. This chain links TRBV27 with TRBJ2-3; no firm D call. Looked up from germline, CDR1 is MNHEY and CDR2 is SMNVEV (reference sequence). Trimming shortened V by 3 bases and J by 5 bases, and 12 bases separated the two germline ends. CDR3 length: 14 amino acids. Here the CDR3 DNA reads TGTGCCAGCAGTTTTCGAGGTCGGCGAGATACGCAGTATTTT. It encodes CASSFRGRRDTQYF.

This clonotype turned up a few times. J is TRBJ2-3 and V is TRBV7-9; D unresolved. Germline assignment: CDR1 SEHNR and CDR2 FQNEAQ (reference sequence). Trimming cost V 2 bases and J 2 bases, with 14 bases left between them. The CDR3 sequence is 16 residues long. CDR3 residues: CASSLQARPDTDTQYF. The CDR3 DNA reads as TGTGCCAGCAGCTTACAAGCAAGGCCCGACACAGATACGCAGTATTTT.

The V gene is TRBV20-1, the J gene TRBJ2-7, with D uncertain. The germline V gene encodes CDR1 DFQATT and CDR2 SNEGSKA (reference sequence). The CDR3 length is 16 residues. V was clipped by 3 bases and J by 0 bases, with 18 bases between them. CDR3 sequence reads: CSARLPGPESSYEQYF. CDR3 nucleotides: TGCAGTGCTAGGCTGCCTGGACCCGAGAGCTCCTACGAGCAGTACTTC.

The chain carries TRBV12-3 or TRBV12-4 and TRBJ2-7, with TRBD2 as a possible D gene (6 bases). The germline V and J ends were trimmed by 5 bases and 4 bases, with 15 bases remaining between them. The CDR3 extends over 14 amino acids. The DNA of the CDR3 is TGTGCCAGCAGTCTAGACACCCGGGGGTACGAGCAGTACTTC. Amino acids: CASSLDTRGYEQYF.

This chain joins TRBV9 and TRBJ2-5, with TRBD2 as a possible D gene (6 bases). Per germline, CDR1 SGDLS and CDR2 YYNGEE. The CDR3 is 14 amino acids. The V end lost 3 bases, the J end lost 5 bases, and 14 bases lay between the germline ends. The CDR3 sequence: CASSEGPGRETQYF. The CDR3 DNA follows: TGTGCCAGCAGCGAGGGCCCGGGGAGGGAGACCCAGTACTTC.

This clonotype has at least ten counts. V usage is TRBV11-2 and J usage is TRBJ2-3; 7 positions match TRBD2. The CDR3 has 19 amino acids. With 6 bases clipped from V and 4 bases from J, the junction kept 22 bases outside the gene matches. Germline V gene data show CDR1 as SGHAT and CDR2 as FQNNGV. The CDR3 nucleotides read TGTGCCAGCAGTCCCCGGACTAGTCGTCTCGGGGCGCGGCCAGATACGCAGTATTTT. Translation: CASSPRTSRLGARPDTQYF.

This clonotype was detected only once. V usage is TRBV4-3 and J usage is TRBJ2-3, with TRBD1 identical over 8 bases. This CDR3 has 17 amino acids. The J segment lost 3 bases and the V segment lost 0 bases, leaving 8 bases of the junction unmatched. In germline, CDR1 is LGHNA, CDR2 YSLEER. The CDR3 DNA is TGCGCCAGCAGCCAAGAACCGTGGACAGGGTTAACAGATACGCAGTATTTT. Its translation is CASSQEPWTGLTDTQYF.